One and the same sample provided the 3 T cell receptor beta chains below, sequenced in a study of CD8 T cells in Susac syndrome (dated by TCRdb to between 2018 and 2021). The library was prepared using the immunoSEQ multiplex PCR assay. RNA was extracted with the RNeasy kit and roughly 0.45 to 1 ug was reverse transcribed using random hexamers. TCRdb reran the public reads through fastp at Q25 and MiXCR, keeping productive beta chains. Every CDR3 protein is listed once, alongside the most common genes and DNA of its rows. The sample has hundreds of thousands of distinct CDR3 sequences on record, over 85% of them singletons. Together, the top ten hold around 0.07% of the sample. The sequencing sample was made of CD4+ T cells from PBMCs. These receptors came from a human donor with multiple sclerosis.

V and J are TRBV10-2 and TRBJ2-3, with TRBD2 matching 8 bases. This CDR3 region has 15 residues. J gave up 6 bases and V 7 bases, and 12 bases lay outside the gene matches. Germline-derived CDR1 and CDR2 are WSHSY and SAAADI. CDR3 in amino acids: CASIPFYSGDDTQYF. The CDR3 DNA is TGCGCCAGCATCCCCTTTTATAGCGGGGATGATACGCAGTATTTT.

DNA of the CDR3: TGTGCCAGCAGTGTCCGGGACACCGGGGAGCTGTTTTTT. It translates to CASSVRDTGELFF. V is TRBV2 and J is TRBJ2-2; D gene uncertain. The CDR3 extends over 13 amino acids. Trimming left V 4 bases short and J 3 bases short, with 6 bases between. CDR1 SNHLY and CDR2 FYNNEI come from the germline V gene.

The chain joins TRBV9 to TRBJ2-7; D remains unclear. The V gene's germline CDR1 is SGDLS and CDR2 YYNGEE. The V gene lost 0 bases and the J gene lost 2 bases, with 9 bases spanning the gap. This CDR3 is 14 amino acids long. The CDR3 spells CASSVASGTYEQYF. The CDR3 bases are TGTGCCAGCAGCGTAGCTTCAGGAACCTACGAGCAGTACTTC.